This T cell receptor (beta chain) emerged from a study of cytomegalovirus exposure and HLA in healthy donors. Study at large: Earlier, approximately 190 million T cells were analyzed, and some 120 million unique TCR beta sequences were found among them. Overall study results and limits: Later analysis identified 15,000 to 20,000 TCR beta sequences associated with HLA alleles, using a false discovery rate threshold of 0.05.

Germline-derived CDR1 and CDR2 are SGHTA and FQGNSA. V gave up 1 base and J gave up 4 bases, with 8 bases separating them. The CDR3 runs to 14 residues. PCR amplification relied on 60 Vbeta primers (plus 13 Jbeta primers). Authors' methods: It was a later analysis that counted tens of millions of unique TCR beta chains, of which roughly 11 million were shared. The data were produced by immunoSEQ multiplex PCR, yet TCRdb's version contains in-frame clones alone and is incomplete. The DNA was the basis for D and trimming; V, J and clone size are from that table. This table holds about 190,000 clones, about four fifths found once. This clone showed up just a few times. Antigen: not known.

This chain links TRBV7-2 with TRBJ2-1; weak D call: TRBD1 (5 bases). This TCR derives from a woman between 50 and 59 years old in good health and CMV-seronegative. Sequencing was performed on PBMCs. The CDR3 nucleotides read TGTGCCAGCAGCTTAGGACAGAATTACAATGAGCAGTTCTTC. The encoded protein is CASSLGQNYNEQFF. Variable domain in full (rest from reference TRBV7-2 and TRBJ2-1): GAGVSQSPSNKVTEKGKDVELRCDPISGHTALYWYRQSLGQGLEFLIYFQGNSAPDKSGLPSDRFSAERTGGSVSTLTIQRTQQEDSAVYLCASSLGQNYNEQFFGPGTRLTVL.